Each of the 22 T cell receptor beta chains below was sequenced from the same sample in a study of T cells in Graves' hyperthyroidism and ophthalmopathy. Authors of the study amplified TCR beta CDR3 regions from RNA transcripts. The HTBI set primed first-round TCR CDR3 RT-PCR. TCRdb itself ran the multiplex PCR reads through MiXCR, one entry per CDR3 protein. This sample has a few hundred thousand distinct CDR3 sequences, with more than 15% found just once. Sequencing was done on a sample of blood. The source of these receptors is a young woman with Graves' hyperthyroidism.

The V and J genes are TRBV7-9 and TRBJ2-5, with D maybe TRBD2 (6 bases). The germline CDR1 and CDR2 sequences are SEHNR and FQNEAQ (reference sequence). The CDR3 is 14 amino acids. Trimming left V 2 bases short and J 2 bases short, with 9 bases between. The CDR3 DNA follows: TGTGCCAGCAGCTTAATAGCGGAGCAAGAGACCCAGTACTTC. Translated, it gives CASSLIAEQETQYF. Complete variable domain (other parts from reference TRBV7-9 and TRBJ2-5): DTGVSQNPRHKITKRGQNVTFRCDPISEHNRLYWYRQTLGQGPEFLTYFQNEAQLEKSRLLSDRFSAERPKGSFSTLEIQRTEQGDSAMYLCASSLIAEQETQYFGPGTRLLVL.

This clonotype was observed at least ten times. As DNA, the CDR3 is TGTGCCAGCAGTTACTCGACGGGGGGGCGCCAAGAGACCCAGTACTTC. It is translated as CASSYSTGGRQETQYF. The chain recombines TRBV6-5 with TRBJ2-5; 8 positions agree with TRBD2. The junction had 4 bases not matched to a gene; V was cut back by 0 bases and J by 1 base. The germline CDR1 and CDR2 sequences are MNHEY and SVGAGI. The CDR3 is 16 residues long.

This clonotype has only a few counts. The gene calls are TRBV12-3 or TRBV12-4 and TRBJ2-2; no firm D call. Trimming stripped 3 bases from V and 5 bases from J, with 10 bases between. The CDR3 sequence is 14 residues long. This chain's CDR3 is CASSFFWRTGELFF. The CDR3 nucleotides read TGTGCCAGCAGTTTCTTTTGGAGAACCGGGGAGCTGTTTTTT.

About this clonotype itself: The junction departs from the called germline gene at one end, perhaps through a read error. CDR3 sequence: CNVESETQYF. The CDR3 DNA is TGCAACGTTGAGTCCGAGACCCAGTACTTC. The V call is TRBV29-1, the J call TRBJ2-5; D is unresolved. Germline V gene lookup returns CDR1 SQVTM and CDR2 ANQGSEA. The CDR3 has 10 residues.

The chain employs TRBV15 and TRBJ2-2; D is unresolved. The germline V gene has CDR1 LNHNV and CDR2 YYDKDF (reference sequence). The V gene lost 4 bases and the J gene lost 3 bases, with 3 bases spanning the gap. The CDR3 is made up of 12 amino acids. The CDR3 is CATSMYTGELFF. The DNA of the CDR3 is TGTGCCACCAGCATGTACACCGGGGAGCTGTTTTTT. The whole variable domain, remainder taken from reference TRBV15 and TRBJ2-2, is DAMVIQNPRYQVTQFGKPVTLSCSQTLNHNVMYWYQQKSSQAPKLLFHYYDKDFNNEADTPDNFQSRRPNTSFCFLDIRSPGLGDTAMYLCATSMYTGELFFGEGSRLTVL.

V gene TRBV28 combines with J gene TRBJ2-4, with D unclear. V dropped 3 bases and J dropped 0 bases, with 9 bases sitting between them. The CDR3 is made up of 15 amino acids. CDR1 is MDHEN, CDR2 SYDVKM, per germline. The CDR3 nucleotides read TGTGCCAGCAGTTTGTGGGCTTTAGCCAAAAACATTCAGTACTTC. It is translated as CASSLWALAKNIQYF.

At least ten counts were recorded for this clonotype. The genes are TRBV29-1 and TRBJ2-3; D is possibly TRBD2 (7 bases). The V gene lost 3 bases and the J gene lost 4 bases, with 14 bases spanning the gap. Germline V gene lookup returns CDR1 SQVTM and CDR2 ANQGSEA. The CDR3 length is 14 residues. The CDR3 region has the DNA TGCAGCGTTGAGCTGCGGGGGCCAGCAGATACGCAGTATTTT. It is translated as CSVELRGPADTQYF.

At least ten counts were recorded for this clonotype. This sequence joins TRBV13 and TRBJ2-3; D might be TRBD1 (5 bases). Germline loops: CDR1 PRHDT, CDR2 FYEKMQ (reference sequence). V was shortened by 5 bases and J by 7 bases, with 16 bases between the two germline ends. The CDR3 extends over 14 amino acids. CDR3 sequence: CASSVRRVRHTQYF. As DNA, the CDR3 is TGTGCCAGCAGCGTCCGCAGGGTCCGCCATACGCAGTATTTT.

This clonotype was detected many times. The chain couples TRBV7-8 to TRBJ1-1; D perhaps matches TRBD1 (6 bases). V was pared by 0 bases and J by 0 bases, with 11 bases between. The CDR3 is 16 residues long. Germline V gives CDR1 SGHVS, CDR2 FQNEAQ. The CDR3 DNA reads as TGTGCCAGCAGCTTAGCGTCCCGGGACATGAACACTGAAGCTTTCTTT. Translation: CASSLASRDMNTEAFF.

In this sample, this clonotype turned up many times. The V gene is TRBV6-2 or TRBV6-3, the J gene TRBJ2-5; 7 bases line up with TRBD1. J gave up 1 base and V 0 bases, and 14 bases lay outside the gene matches. Germline V gene lookup returns CDR1 MNHEY and CDR2 SVGEGT. CDR3 length equals 19 residues. CDR3 in DNA: TGTGCCAGCAGTTACTCGAGGGGGACCGGGACAGCCTCCCAAGAGACCCAGTACTTC. It specifies CASSYSRGTGTASQETQYF.

This clonotype appeared many times. The genes are TRBV5-6 and TRBJ2-1, with D possibly being TRBD1 (5 bases). CDR1 is SGHDT, CDR2 YYEEEE, per germline. Trimming stripped 7 bases from V and 5 bases from J, with 7 bases between. This CDR3 is built from 11 residues. Written as DNA, the CDR3 is TGTGCCAGCGCAGGGAACAATGAGCAGTTCTTC. Protein: CASAGNNEQFF.

This clonotype was seen many times. This chain uses TRBV20-1 with TRBJ2-3; no clear D. Germline CDR1 DFQATT, CDR2 SNEGSKA (reference sequence). Trimming pared 2 bases from V and 0 bases from J, leaving 21 bases between. This CDR3 region has 18 residues. The CDR3 nucleotides read TGCAGTGCTAGAAATATAATTTTGGAGTGGGAAAGCACAGATACGCAGTATTTT. This codes for CSARNIILEWESTDTQYF.

This clonotype was picked up a small number of times. The chain combines TRBV6-1 with TRBJ2-7; 12 positions agree with TRBD2. CDR1 is MNHNS and CDR2 is SASEGT in the germline V gene. Unmatched junction bases numbered 10, after V lost 6 bases and J lost 1 base. The CDR3 spans 17 residues. CDR3 amino acids: CASSRTGLAGSSYEQYF. CDR3 in DNA: TGTGCCAGCAGCCGAACCGGACTAGCGGGATCGTCCTACGAGCAGTACTTC.

This clonotype was seen only a few times. The V and J genes are TRBV6-2 or TRBV6-3 and TRBJ2-7; perhaps TRBD2 as D (5 bases). CDR3 length equals 16 residues. The germline V and J ends were trimmed by 2 bases and 2 bases, with 16 bases remaining between them. In germline, CDR1 is MNHEY, CDR2 SVGEGT. CDR3: CASSYEAGLPTYEQYF. The CDR3 DNA reads as TGTGCCAGCAGTTACGAGGCGGGCCTACCTACCTACGAGCAGTACTTC.

This clonotype was observed many times. The V call is TRBV5-1, the J call TRBJ2-5, with TRBD2 identical over 14 bases. V shed 4 bases, J shed 3 bases, and the junction held 5 bases outside the gene matches. The length of the CDR3 is 16 residues. Germline V CDR1 and CDR2: SGHRS, YFSETQ. The CDR3 DNA reads as TGCGCCAGCAGCCGTCAGGGACTAGCGGGGGAAGAGACCCAGTACTTC. Its translation is CASSRQGLAGEETQYF.

This clonotype was counted a single time. Just one base apart from a much larger clone, this may be a read error. This sequence joins TRBV7-2 and TRBJ2-3; 15 bases fit TRBD2. Germline V gene data show CDR1 as SGHTA and CDR2 as FQGNSA. The CDR3 spans 19 residues. Trimming cost V 5 bases and J 5 bases; bases outside gene matches: 14. The DNA of the CDR3 is TGTGCCAGCAGCCCCAAAGTTGGACTAGCGGGGGGGGACATAGATACGCAGTATTTT. Translation: CASSPKVGLAGGDIDTQYF.

This sequence joins TRBV7-9 and TRBJ1-3; D is unclear. The CDR3 has 15 amino acids. In germline, CDR1 is SEHNR, CDR2 FQNEAQ (reference sequence). Trimming removed 5 bases at V and 4 bases at J, with 15 bases between. CDR3 sequence reads: CASSPRPVVGNTIYF. Here the CDR3 DNA reads TGTGCCAGCAGCCCAAGACCGGTGGTGGGAAACACCATATATTTT.

This clonotype was seen repeatedly, ten times or more. V usage is TRBV2 and J usage is TRBJ2-7; D might be TRBD2 (6 bases). The CDR3 is 14 residues long. Trimming stripped 6 bases from V and 5 bases from J, with 17 bases between. Looked up from germline, CDR1 is SNHLY and CDR2 is FYNNEI. For the CDR3, the DNA is TGTGCCAGCAGGGAGGAGGGGCCCATCCACGAGCAGTACTTC. It specifies CASREEGPIHEQYF. The full variable domain, rest sourced from reference TRBV2 and TRBJ2-7, is EPEVTQTPSHQVTQMGQEVILRCVPISNHLYFYWYRQILGQKVEFLVSFYNNEISEKSEIFDDQFSVERPDGSNFTLKIRSTKLEDSAMYFCASREEGPIHEQYFGPGTRLTVT.

This clonotype was detected only once. In this CDR3 the conserved last residue, phenylalanine or tryptophan, is missing, so a read error is likely. The chain carries TRBV5-1 and TRBJ2-2; D unresolved. V lost 4 bases, J lost 7 bases, and 20 bases lay in between. CDR3 length: 16 amino acids. Germline V gives CDR1 SGHRS, CDR2 YFSETQ. The CDR3 nucleotides are TGCGCCAGCAGCCCGAAGTCAGTCGGTTCCGGCGGGGAGCTGTTTTCT. As protein: CASSPKSVGSGGELFS.

This chain links TRBV29-1 with TRBJ2-2, with D maybe TRBD2 (5 bases). The CDR3 is 15 amino acids. The germline V gene encodes CDR1 SQVTM and CDR2 ANQGSEA. V lost 7 bases and J 4 bases, leaving 19 bases between the germline ends. The CDR3 sequence is CSAPTGKCSTGELFF. CDR3 coding DNA: TGCAGCGCCCCCACGGGGAAATGCAGCACCGGGGAGCTGTTTTTT.

This clonotype was observed a few times. This rearrangement joins TRBV20-1 to TRBJ2-1; tentative D call: TRBD1 (5 bases). CDR1 is DFQATT and CDR2 is SNEGSKA in the germline V gene (reference sequence). The CDR3 length is 14 residues. Trimming took off 4 bases at V and 6 bases at J, with 16 bases between the two ends. The CDR3 DNA reads as TGCAGTGCTAAAGCAACCCATCAGGGCAATGAGCAGTTCTTC. Translation: CSAKATHQGNEQFF.

Ten or more counts support this clonotype. The rearrangement uses TRBV3-1 and TRBJ1-1, with a weak D call TRBD1 (5 bases). Germline CDR1 is LGHDT and CDR2 is YNNKEL (reference sequence). V was cut by 0 bases and J by 1 base, with 9 bases left in between. CDR3 size: 15 residues. The CDR3 DNA follows: TGTGCCAGCAGCCAAGATGGGAGGGGGAACACTGAAGCTTTCTTT. As protein: CASSQDGRGNTEAFF.